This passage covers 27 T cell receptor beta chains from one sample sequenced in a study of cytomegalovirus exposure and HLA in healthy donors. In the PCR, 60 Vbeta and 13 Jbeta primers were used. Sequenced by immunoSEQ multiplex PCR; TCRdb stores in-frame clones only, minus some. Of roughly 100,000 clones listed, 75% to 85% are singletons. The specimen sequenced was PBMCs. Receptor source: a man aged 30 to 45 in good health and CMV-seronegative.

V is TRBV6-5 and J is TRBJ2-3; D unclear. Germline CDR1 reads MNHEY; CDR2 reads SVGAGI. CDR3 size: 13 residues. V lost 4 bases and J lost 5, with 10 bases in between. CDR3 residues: CASSFRVLDTQYF. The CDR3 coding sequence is TGTGCCAGCAGTTTTCGGGTCTTAGATACGCAGTATTTT.

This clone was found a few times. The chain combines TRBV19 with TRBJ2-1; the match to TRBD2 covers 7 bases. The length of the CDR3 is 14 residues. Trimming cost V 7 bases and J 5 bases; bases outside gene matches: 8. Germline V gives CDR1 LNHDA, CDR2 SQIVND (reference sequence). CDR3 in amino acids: CASMRETVDNEQFF. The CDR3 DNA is TGTGCCAGTATGCGGGAGACGGTGGACAATGAGCAGTTCTTC.

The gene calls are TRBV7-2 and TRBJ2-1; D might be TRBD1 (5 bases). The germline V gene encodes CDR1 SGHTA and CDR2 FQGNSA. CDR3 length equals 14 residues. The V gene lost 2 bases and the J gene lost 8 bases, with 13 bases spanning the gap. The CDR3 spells CASSLLRASHEQFF. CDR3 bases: TGTGCCAGCAGCTTACTCAGGGCTAGTCATGAGCAGTTCTTC.

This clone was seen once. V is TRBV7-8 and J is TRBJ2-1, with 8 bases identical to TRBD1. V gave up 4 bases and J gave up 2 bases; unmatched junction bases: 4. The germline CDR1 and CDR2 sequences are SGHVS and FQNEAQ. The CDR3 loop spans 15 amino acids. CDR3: CASSSRQGTYNEQFF. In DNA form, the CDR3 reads TGTGCCAGCAGCTCTCGACAGGGGACCTACAATGAGCAGTTCTTC.

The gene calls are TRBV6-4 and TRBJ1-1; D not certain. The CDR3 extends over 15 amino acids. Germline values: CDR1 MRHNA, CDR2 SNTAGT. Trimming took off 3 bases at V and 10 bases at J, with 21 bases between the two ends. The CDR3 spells CASSDDTPECSLAFF. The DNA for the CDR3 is TGTGCCAGCAGTGATGACACGCCAGAATGTTCTCTAGCTTTCTTT.

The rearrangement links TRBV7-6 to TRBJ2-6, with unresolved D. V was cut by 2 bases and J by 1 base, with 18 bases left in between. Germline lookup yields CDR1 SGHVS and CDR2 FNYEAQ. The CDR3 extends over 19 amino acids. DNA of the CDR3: TGTGCCAGCAGCTTAACTAATGCGGCTTTAAGATCTGGGGCCAACGTCCTGACTTTC. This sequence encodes CASSLTNAALRSGANVLTF.

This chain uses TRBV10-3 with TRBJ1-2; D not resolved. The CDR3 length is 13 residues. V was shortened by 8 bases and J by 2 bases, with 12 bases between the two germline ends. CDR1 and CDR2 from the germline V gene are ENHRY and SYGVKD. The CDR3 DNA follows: TGTGCCATCGTACACCAACTAAACTATGGCTACACCTTC. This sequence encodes CAIVHQLNYGYTF.

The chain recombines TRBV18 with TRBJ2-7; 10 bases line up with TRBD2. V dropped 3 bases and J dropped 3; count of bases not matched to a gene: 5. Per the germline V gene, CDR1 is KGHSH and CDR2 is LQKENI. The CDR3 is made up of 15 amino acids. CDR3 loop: CASSPEGLALYEQYF. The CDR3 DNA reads TGTGCCAGCTCACCCGAGGGACTAGCGCTCTACGAGCAGTACTTC.

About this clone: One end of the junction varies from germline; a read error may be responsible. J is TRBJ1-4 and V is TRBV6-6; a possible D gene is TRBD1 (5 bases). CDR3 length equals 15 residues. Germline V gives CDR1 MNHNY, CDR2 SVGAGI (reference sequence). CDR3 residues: CASRYSARDVEKLFF. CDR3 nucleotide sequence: TGTGCCAGCAGATACTCAGCCAGGGATGTTGAAAAACTGTTTTTT.

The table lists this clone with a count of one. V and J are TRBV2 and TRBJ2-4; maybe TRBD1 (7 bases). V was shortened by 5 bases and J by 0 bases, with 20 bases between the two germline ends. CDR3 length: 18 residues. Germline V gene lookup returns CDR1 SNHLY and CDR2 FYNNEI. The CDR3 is CASSTRGTDLIAKNIQYF. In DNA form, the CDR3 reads TGTGCCAGCAGTACCCGGGGGACAGACCTAATAGCCAAAAACATTCAGTACTTC.

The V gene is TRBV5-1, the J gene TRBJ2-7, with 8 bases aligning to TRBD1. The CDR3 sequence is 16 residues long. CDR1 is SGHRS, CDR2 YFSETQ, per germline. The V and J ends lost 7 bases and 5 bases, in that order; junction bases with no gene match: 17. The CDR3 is CASHGFPDRGLDEQYF. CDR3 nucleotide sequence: TGCGCCAGCCACGGATTCCCCGACAGGGGACTCGACGAGCAGTACTTC.

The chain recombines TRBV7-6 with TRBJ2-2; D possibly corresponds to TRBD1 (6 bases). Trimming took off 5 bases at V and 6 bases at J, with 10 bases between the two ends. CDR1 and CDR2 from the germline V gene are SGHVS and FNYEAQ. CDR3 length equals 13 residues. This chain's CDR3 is CASSPRGSGELFF. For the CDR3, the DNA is TGTGCCAGCAGCCCCAGGGGATCCGGGGAGCTGTTTTTT.

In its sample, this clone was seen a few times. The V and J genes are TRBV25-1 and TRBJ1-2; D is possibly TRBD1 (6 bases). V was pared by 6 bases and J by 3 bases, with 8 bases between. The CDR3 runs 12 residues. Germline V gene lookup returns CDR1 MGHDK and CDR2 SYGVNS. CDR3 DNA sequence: TGTGCCAGCAGGGCAGGGGACTATGGCTACACCTTC. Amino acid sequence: CASRAGDYGYTF.

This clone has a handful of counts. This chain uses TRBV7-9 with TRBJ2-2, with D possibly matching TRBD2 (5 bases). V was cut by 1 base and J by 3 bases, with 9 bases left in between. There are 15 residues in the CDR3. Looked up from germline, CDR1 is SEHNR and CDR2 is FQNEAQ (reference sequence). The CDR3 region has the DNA TGTGCCAGCAGCTTAGAGGGAGTTTACACCGGGGAGCTGTTTTTT. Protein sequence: CASSLEGVYTGELFF.

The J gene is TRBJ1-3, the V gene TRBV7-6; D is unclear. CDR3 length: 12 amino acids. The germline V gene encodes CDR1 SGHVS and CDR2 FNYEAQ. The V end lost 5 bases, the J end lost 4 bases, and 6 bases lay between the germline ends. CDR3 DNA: TGTGCCAGCAGCCCCCAGGGAAACACCATATATTTT. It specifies CASSPQGNTIYF.

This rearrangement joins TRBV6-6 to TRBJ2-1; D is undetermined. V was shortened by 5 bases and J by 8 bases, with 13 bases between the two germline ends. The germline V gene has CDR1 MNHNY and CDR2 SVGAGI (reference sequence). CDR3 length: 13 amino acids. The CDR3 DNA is TGTGCCAGCAGTCGACTTTCAAACGATGAGCAGTTCTTC. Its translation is CASSRLSNDEQFF.

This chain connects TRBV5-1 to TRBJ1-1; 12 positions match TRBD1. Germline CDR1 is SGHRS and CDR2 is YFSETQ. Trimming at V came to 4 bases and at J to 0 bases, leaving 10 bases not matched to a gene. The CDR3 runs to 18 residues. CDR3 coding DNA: TGCGCCAGCAGCGGGGGACAGGGGGCCTTCTTCATGAACACTGAAGCTTTCTTT. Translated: CASSGGQGAFFMNTEAFF.

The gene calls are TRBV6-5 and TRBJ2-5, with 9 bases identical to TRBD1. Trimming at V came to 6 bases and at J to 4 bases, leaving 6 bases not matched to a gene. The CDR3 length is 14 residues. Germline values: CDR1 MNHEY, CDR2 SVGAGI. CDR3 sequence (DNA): TGTGCCAGCAGGGCCCCGACAGGGGGAGAGACCCAGTACTTC. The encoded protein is CASRAPTGGETQYF.

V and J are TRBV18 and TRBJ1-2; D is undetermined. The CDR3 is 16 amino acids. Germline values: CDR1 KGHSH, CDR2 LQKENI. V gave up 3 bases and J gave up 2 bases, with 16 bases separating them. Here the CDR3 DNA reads TGTGCCAGCTCACCGGAGGACCCCGCTGTGAACTATGGCTACACCTTC. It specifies CASSPEDPAVNYGYTF. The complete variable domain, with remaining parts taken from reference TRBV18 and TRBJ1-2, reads NAGVMQNPRHLVRRRGQEARLRCSPMKGHSHVYWYRQLPEEGLKFMVYLQKENIIDESGMPKERFSAEFPKEGPSILRIQQVVRGDSAAYFCASSPEDPAVNYGYTFGSGTRLTVV.

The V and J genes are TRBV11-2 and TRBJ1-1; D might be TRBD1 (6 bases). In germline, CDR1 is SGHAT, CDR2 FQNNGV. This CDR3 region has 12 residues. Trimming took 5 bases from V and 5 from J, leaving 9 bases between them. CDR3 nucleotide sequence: TGTGCCAGCAGCGCCAGGGGTACTGAAGCTTTCTTT. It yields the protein CASSARGTEAFF.

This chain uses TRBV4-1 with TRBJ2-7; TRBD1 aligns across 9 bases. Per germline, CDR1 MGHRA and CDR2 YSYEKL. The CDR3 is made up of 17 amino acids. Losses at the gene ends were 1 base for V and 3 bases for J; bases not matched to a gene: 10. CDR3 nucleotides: TGCGCCAGCAGCCAAGGTCCAGGACAGGGGATGAGCTACGAGCAGTACTTC. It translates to CASSQGPGQGMSYEQYF.

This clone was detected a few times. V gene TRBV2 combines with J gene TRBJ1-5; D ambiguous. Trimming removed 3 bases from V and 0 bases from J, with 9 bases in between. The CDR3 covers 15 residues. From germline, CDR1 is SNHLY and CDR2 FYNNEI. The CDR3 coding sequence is TGTGCCAGCAGTGAGCGTCAGGATAGCAATCAGCCCCAGCATTTT. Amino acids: CASSERQDSNQPQHF.

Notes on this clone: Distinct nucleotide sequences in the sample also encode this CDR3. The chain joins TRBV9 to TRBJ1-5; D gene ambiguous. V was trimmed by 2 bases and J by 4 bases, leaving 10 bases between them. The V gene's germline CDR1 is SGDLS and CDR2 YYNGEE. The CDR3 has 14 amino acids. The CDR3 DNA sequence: TGTGCCAGCAGCGTTGAAGGAGGGAATCAGCCCCAGCATTTT. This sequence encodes CASSVEGGNQPQHF.

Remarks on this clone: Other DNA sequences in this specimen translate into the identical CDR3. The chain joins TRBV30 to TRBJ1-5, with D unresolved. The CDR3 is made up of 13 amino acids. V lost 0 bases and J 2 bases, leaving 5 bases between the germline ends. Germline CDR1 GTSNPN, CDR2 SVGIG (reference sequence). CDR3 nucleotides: TGTGCCTGGAGTGTAGAGCGCAATCAGCCCCAGCATTTT. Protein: CAWSVERNQPQHF.

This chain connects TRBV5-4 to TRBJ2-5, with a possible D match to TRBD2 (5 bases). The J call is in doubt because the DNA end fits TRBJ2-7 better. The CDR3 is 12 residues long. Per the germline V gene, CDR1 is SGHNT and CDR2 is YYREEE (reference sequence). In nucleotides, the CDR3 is TGTGCCAGCAGCAAGCCCGCGGGCGAGCAGTACTTC. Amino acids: CASSKPAGEQYF.

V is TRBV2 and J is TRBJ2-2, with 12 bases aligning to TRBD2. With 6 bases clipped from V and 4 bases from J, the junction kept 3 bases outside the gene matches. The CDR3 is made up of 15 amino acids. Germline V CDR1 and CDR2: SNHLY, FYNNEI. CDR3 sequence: CASSTGLAGTGELFF. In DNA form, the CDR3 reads TGTGCCAGCAGCACGGGACTAGCGGGCACCGGGGAGCTGTTTTTT.

CDR3 sequence: CASRRLTSGSANTGELFF. CDR3 nucleotides: TGTGCCAGCAGAAGACTGACTAGCGGGAGCGCGAACACCGGGGAGCTGTTTTTT. The V and J genes are TRBV27 and TRBJ2-2; 12 bases match TRBD2. V trimming: 6 bases; J trimming: 0 bases; junction bases outside the gene matches: 8. The CDR3 spans 18 residues. Per germline, CDR1 MNHEY and CDR2 SMNVEV (reference sequence).